Ten or more counts support the clone carrying this T cell receptor (beta chain). Its specificity is unknown. These data are taken from a study of early T cells in non-severe SARS-CoV-2 infection. Study information: Sequenced material consisted of bulk RNA (from unsorted whole blood), and chains were unpaired.

Individual cDNA molecules carried attached unique molecular identifiers. MiXCR, applied by TCRdb to the 5' RACE reads, yields one record per CDR3 protein. The table records approximately 40,000 distinct CDR3 sequences, around 6.5% of them present only once. The study, taken as a whole, reports: Anti-spike CD8 specificities were favored by VDJdb matching, whose results missed private and CD4 specificities.

The V gene lost 5 bases and the J gene lost 2 bases, with 19 bases spanning the gap. The CDR3 runs to 16 residues. Germline CDR1 reads MDHEN; CDR2 reads SYDVKM. The V and J genes are TRBV28 and TRBJ2-7; D possibly corresponds to TRBD1 (7 bases). The sequences come from whole blood, collected at baseline. This receptor was identified in an adult who was a healthcare worker with PCR-confirmed SARS-CoV-2 infection or an uninfected control (not recorded which). CDR3 DNA: TGTGCCAGCAGTCCAATCCCAGGGGGAGGAACCTACGAGCAGTACTTC. It specifies CASSPIPGGGTYEQYF.